This entry lists 2 T cell receptor beta chains sequenced from one sample in a study of T cell changes during pregnancy in multiple sclerosis. TCRdb's copy holds only in-frame clones and misses some; the assay was immunoSEQ multiplex PCR. Among around 40,000 clones, approximately 90% were seen once, and the ten largest hold over 0.45%. Sequences were derived from CD4+ T cells from peripheral blood mononuclear cells, sampled in the first trimester of pregnancy. The receptors originated from a female donor in good health, enrolled as a control in a pregnancy study.

The chain uses TRBV14 and TRBJ1-5; 10 bases match TRBD1. The CDR3 covers 14 residues. The germline V gene has CDR1 SGHDN and CDR2 FVKESK. V lost 5 bases to trimming and J lost 4 bases; unmatched junction nucleotides: 2. Here the CDR3 DNA reads TGTGCCAGCAGCGCGGGACAGGGGAATCAGCCCCAGCATTTT. Translated, it gives CASSAGQGNQPQHF.

This clone came up once. The chain recombines TRBV7-6 with TRBJ2-7, with 7 bases identical to TRBD1. Trimming cost V 5 bases and J 4 bases; bases outside gene matches: 2. Per germline, CDR1 SGHVS and CDR2 FNYEAQ. The CDR3 spans 12 residues. The CDR3 DNA follows: TGTGCCAGCAGCGCAGGGGGTTACGAGCAGTACTTC. As protein: CASSAGGYEQYF.